The 29 T cell receptor beta chains below come from one sample, sequenced in a study of cytomegalovirus exposure and HLA in healthy donors (dated by TCRdb to about 2017). The library was made by the immunoSEQ multiplex PCR assay. For the multiplex PCR, a mixture combining 60 forward primers for TCR Vbeta segments and 13 reverse primers for TCR Jbeta segments was used. The clones in this table, taken by TCRdb from immuneACCESS, are in-frame only. Not every clone is retained; where verified, under half of the shortfall comes from an unresolved V gene, and the cause of the rest is unknown. The sample table contains 200,000 or so clones; only one count was recorded for 80% to 85% of them. The ten most abundant clones make up 0.71% of the sample. Material for sequencing was PBMCs. The receptors here all came from a boy between 2 and 10 years old in good health and CMV-seronegative.

The V and J genes are TRBV19 and TRBJ1-4, with D maybe TRBD1 (5 bases). Per the germline V gene, CDR1 is LNHDA and CDR2 is SQIVND (reference sequence). This CDR3 is 13 amino acids long. V lost 8 bases, J lost 8 bases, and 15 bases lay in between. CDR3 bases: TGTGCCAGTCGCGGGGGGACGGGGGAAAAACTGTTTTTT. It translates to CASRGGTGEKLFF.

The chain joins TRBV4-1 to TRBJ1-5; possibly TRBD1 for D (6 bases). The V end was cut by 1 base, the J end by 4 bases, with 14 bases between. Germline CDR1 and CDR2: MGHRA and YSYEKL. This CDR3 is 16 amino acids long. The CDR3 DNA is TGCGCCAGCAGCCAAGGATATGGGGGCTTAAATCAGCCCCAGCATTTT. Translation: CASSQGYGGLNQPQHF.

The chain joins TRBV27 to TRBJ2-7; tentative D call: TRBD2 (6 bases). Trimming took 6 bases from V and 5 from J, leaving 23 bases between them. Germline lookup yields CDR1 MNHEY and CDR2 SMNVEV (reference sequence). The CDR3 loop spans 16 amino acids. The CDR3 DNA reads TGTGCCAGCAGCCCGGCCGGGGCAGGGAGGTTAGACGAGCAGTACTTC. Amino acid sequence: CASSPAGAGRLDEQYF.

The chain has TRBV27 and TRBJ2-5; 11 bases align to TRBD2. V was clipped by 6 bases and J by 0 bases; unmatched bases: 15. There are 19 residues in the CDR3. Germline assignment: CDR1 MNHEY and CDR2 SMNVEV (reference sequence). The CDR3 loop is CASSLAGTSGDEHQETQYF. Written as DNA, the CDR3 is TGTGCCAGCAGCCTTGCCGGGACTAGCGGAGACGAGCACCAAGAGACCCAGTACTTC.

V and J are TRBV4-2 and TRBJ1-1; unclear D gene. V was trimmed by 0 bases and J by 4 bases, leaving 12 bases between them. Looked up from germline, CDR1 is LGHNA and CDR2 is YNFKEQ. This CDR3 comprises 15 residues. The CDR3 region is CASSQDSVGSTEAFF. The CDR3 region has the DNA TGTGCCAGCAGCCAAGATAGTGTGGGGAGCACTGAAGCTTTCTTT.

This chain links TRBV30 with TRBJ1-2; D is undetermined. From germline, CDR1 is GTSNPN and CDR2 SVGIG (reference sequence). This CDR3 has 13 residues. Trimming took off 5 bases at V and 1 base at J, with 11 bases between the two ends. The CDR3 sequence is CAWDPDNNYGYTF. As DNA, the CDR3 is TGTGCCTGGGACCCAGACAATAACTATGGCTACACCTTC. The full variable domain, with the rest looked up from reference TRBV30 and TRBJ1-2, is SQTIHQWPATLVQPVGSPLSLECTVEGTSNPNLYWYRQAAGRGLQLLFYSVGIGQISSEVPQNLSASRPQDRQFILSSKKLLLSDSGFYLCAWDPDNNYGYTFGSGTRLTVV.

The chain has TRBV27 and TRBJ1-5, with TRBD1 identical over 9 bases. The V gene end was trimmed by 6 bases and the J gene end by 1 base; junction bases not matched to a gene: 4. The CDR3 extends over 15 amino acids. Germline values: CDR1 MNHEY, CDR2 SMNVEV (reference sequence). The CDR3 protein is CASSPGQGSNQPQHF. CDR3 coding DNA: TGTGCCAGCAGCCCGGGACAGGGAAGCAATCAGCCCCAGCATTTT.

This chain links TRBV6-1 with TRBJ1-4, with 7 bases that match TRBD1. Germline CDR1 and CDR2: MNHNS and SASEGT. Trimming cost V 4 bases and J 15 bases; bases outside gene matches: 14. The CDR3 has 14 residues. CDR3 in DNA: TGTGCCAGCAGTGTTGGGACAGCCCCCCAGAGGTTGTTTTTT. This translates into CASSVGTAPQRLFF.

DNA of the CDR3: TGTGCCAGCAGTGAGGGGGCTATGAACACTGAAGCTTTCTTT. Amino acids: CASSEGAMNTEAFF. The chain carries TRBV6-6 and TRBJ1-1; 7 bases map to TRBD1. This CDR3 is built from 14 residues. Germline CDR1 and CDR2: MNHNY and SVGAGI (reference sequence). V trimming: 5 bases; J trimming: 0 bases; junction bases outside the gene matches: 3.

V is TRBV6-1 and J is TRBJ1-2; TRBD1 matches 7 bases. The CDR3 is 14 residues long. CDR1 is MNHNS, CDR2 SASEGT, per germline. Trimming removed 4 bases from V and 2 bases from J; junction bases left unmatched: 4. Here the CDR3 reads CASSVGTENYGYTF. The CDR3 nucleotides read TGTGCCAGCAGTGTAGGGACAGAGAACTATGGCTACACCTTC.

This clone showed up just a few times. The chain recombines TRBV9 with TRBJ1-3, with D perhaps TRBD1 (5 bases). Germline CDR1 SGDLS, CDR2 YYNGEE. This CDR3 spans 16 amino acids. The germline V and J ends were trimmed by 0 bases and 2 bases, with 12 bases remaining between them. CDR3 sequence reads: CASSVGGRDPGNTIYF. For the CDR3, the DNA is TGTGCCAGCAGCGTAGGGGGGAGGGACCCTGGAAACACCATATATTTT.

The V and J genes are TRBV29-1 and TRBJ2-1; no definite D call. Trimming pared 3 bases from V and 10 bases from J, leaving 13 bases between. Per the germline V gene, CDR1 is SQVTM and CDR2 is ANQGSEA. The CDR3 has 12 residues. The CDR3, as DNA: TGCAGCGTTGAGGCTAGTGTTTGGGAGCAGTTCTTC. It translates to CSVEASVWEQFF.

This sequence joins TRBV7-3 and TRBJ2-3, with 12 nucleotides matching TRBD2. Germline trimming cut 5 bases from V and 5 bases from J; bases unmatched to any gene: 11. Germline CDR1 and CDR2: SGHTA and FQGTGA. The CDR3 has 17 amino acids. The chain's CDR3 is CASSPPTSGGQEDTQYF. In DNA, the CDR3 is TGTGCCAGCAGCCCACCAACTAGCGGGGGGCAGGAAGATACGCAGTATTTT.

This chain links TRBV30 with TRBJ1-2; D is unclear. There are 14 residues in the CDR3. CDR1 GTSNPN and CDR2 SVGIG come from the germline V gene (reference sequence). Trimming stripped 0 bases from V and 7 bases from J, with 15 bases between. CDR3 sequence reads: CAWSVEVRGRGYTF. DNA of the CDR3: TGTGCCTGGAGTGTCGAGGTACGCGGTCGTGGCTACACCTTC.

In its sample, this clone was seen once. The V gene is TRBV19, the J gene TRBJ1-5; 9 bases align to TRBD1. In germline, CDR1 is LNHDA, CDR2 SQIVND (reference sequence). Trimming cost V 8 bases and J 6 bases; bases outside gene matches: 8. The CDR3 runs 14 residues. CDR3 in amino acids: CASGDREIGQPQHF. The CDR3 region has the DNA TGTGCCAGTGGGGACAGGGAGATAGGTCAGCCCCAGCATTTT.

The rearrangement joins TRBV10-3 to TRBJ2-5; 10 bases agree with TRBD2. The DNA end lines up better with TRBJ2-7; the J call may be wrong. This CDR3 is 15 amino acids long. Germline V gene lookup returns CDR1 ENHRY and CDR2 SYGVKD. The DNA of the CDR3 is TGTGCCATCAGTGTTCTAGCGGGAGTAGGAGACGAGCAGTACTTC. Its translation: CAISVLAGVGDEQYF.

The V and J genes are TRBV6-1 and TRBJ2-5; D is unresolved. The CDR3 is 13 residues long. Germline V gene lookup returns CDR1 MNHNS and CDR2 SASEGT. Trimming removed 3 bases at V and 4 bases at J, with 9 bases between. CDR3: CASSDTRGETQYF. In nucleotides, the CDR3 is TGTGCCAGCAGTGATACTCGAGGAGAGACCCAGTACTTC.

The chain recombines TRBV5-6 with TRBJ2-2; TRBD1 matches at 9 bases. Germline lookup yields CDR1 SGHDT and CDR2 YYEEEE. This CDR3 contains 16 residues. V shed 0 bases and J 3 bases; nucleotides not matched to a gene: 3. The DNA of the CDR3 is TGTGCCAGCAGCTTGGACAGGGGGCTCTACACCGGGGAGCTGTTTTTT. Translated, it gives CASSLDRGLYTGELFF.

This clone came up a few times. Relative to the germline gene, one junction end is altered; a read error may explain this. The chain joins TRBV6-5 to TRBJ1-5; TRBD1 agrees at 7 bases. CDR1 is MNHEY, CDR2 SVGAGI, per germline. This CDR3 is built from 15 residues. The CDR3 reads CASSYSGGHDQPQHF. The DNA of the CDR3 is TGTGCCAGCAGCTACTCAGGGGGTCACGATCAGCCCCAGCATTTT.

The chain uses TRBV29-1 and TRBJ2-4; D unclear. Trimming stripped 6 bases from V and 6 bases from J, with 15 bases between. The length of the CDR3 is 13 residues. The V gene's germline CDR1 is SQVTM and CDR2 ANQGSEA. The CDR3 DNA sequence: TGCAGCGTAGGAATGGCGGTTGGAAACATTCAGTACTTC. Residues: CSVGMAVGNIQYF. Looking up the rest from reference TRBV29-1 and TRBJ2-4 gives the full variable domain: SAVISQKPSRDICQRGTSLTIQCQVDSQVTMMFWYRQQPGQSLTLIATANQGSEATYESGFVIDKFPISRPNLTFSTLTVSNMSPEDSSIYLCSVGMAVGNIQYFGAGTRLSVL.

The chain links TRBV2 to TRBJ1-3; 7 nucleotides line up with TRBD1. CDR3 length: 16 residues. Germline assignment: CDR1 SNHLY and CDR2 FYNNEI. V lost 6 bases, J lost 0 bases, and 8 bases stayed unmatched. CDR3 region: CASRQEQGSSGNTIYF. For the CDR3, the DNA is TGTGCCAGCAGACAGGAACAGGGGAGCTCTGGAAACACCATATATTTT.

This chain uses TRBV30 with TRBJ2-7, with D possibly matching TRBD1 (5 bases). This CDR3 is built from 16 residues. The germline V gene encodes CDR1 GTSNPN and CDR2 SVGIG (reference sequence). Trimming left V 0 bases short and J 5 bases short, with 20 bases between. The CDR3 nucleotides are TGTGCCTGGAGTGTAATTAGCCGTCAGGGATTTAACGAGCAGTACTTC. This encodes CAWSVISRQGFNEQYF.

The chain employs TRBV18 and TRBJ1-1; TRBD1 matches 7 bases. CDR3 length equals 13 residues. Per germline, CDR1 KGHSH and CDR2 LQKENI. Germline trimming cut 6 bases from V and 1 base from J; bases unmatched to any gene: 2. The CDR3, as DNA: TGTGCCAGCTCGCGGGACAGGAACACTGAAGCTTTCTTT. Residues: CASSRDRNTEAFF.

The chain has TRBV10-3 and TRBJ2-7; 10 positions match TRBD1. Germline V CDR1 and CDR2: ENHRY, SYGVKD. The CDR3 length is 14 residues. With V trimmed by 4 bases and J by 5 bases, 5 bases remained unmatched. Written as DNA, the CDR3 is TGTGCCATCAGTGGCGGGGACAGGGGAAACGAGCAGTACTTC. It yields the protein CAISGGDRGNEQYF.

The V call is TRBV19, the J call TRBJ2-1, with a weak D call TRBD1 (5 bases). The CDR3 loop spans 16 amino acids. Germline V gives CDR1 LNHDA, CDR2 SQIVND (reference sequence). Trimming cost V 6 bases and J 3 bases, with 18 bases left between them. The DNA of the CDR3 is TGTGCCAGTAGCCCAACGAGGACAAGGGTCTACAATGAGCAGTTCTTC. Translating gives CASSPTRTRVYNEQFF.

The gene calls are TRBV18 and TRBJ1-1; D is perhaps TRBD1 (6 bases). The V and J ends lost 0 bases and 6 bases respectively, with 11 bases between them. CDR3 size: 14 residues. Germline loops: CDR1 KGHSH, CDR2 LQKENI. CDR3: CASSPPGGAAEAFF. For the CDR3, the DNA is TGTGCCAGCTCACCACCGGGGGGGGCTGCTGAAGCTTTCTTT. Looking up the rest from reference TRBV18 and TRBJ1-1 gives the full variable domain: NAGVMQNPRHLVRRRGQEARLRCSPMKGHSHVYWYRQLPEEGLKFMVYLQKENIIDESGMPKERFSAEFPKEGPSILRIQQVVRGDSAAYFCASSPPGGAAEAFFGQGTRLTVV.

V usage is TRBV5-6 and J usage is TRBJ2-7, with 12 bases that match TRBD1. With V trimmed by 4 bases and J by 7 bases, 18 bases remained unmatched. Germline V lookup: CDR1 SGHDT, CDR2 YYEEEE. The CDR3 extends over 18 amino acids. CDR3 amino acids: CASSPGTGGLHYLREQYF. The CDR3 DNA reads TGTGCCAGCAGCCCCGGGACAGGGGGCCTTCACTACTTACGAGAGCAGTACTTC.

The gene calls are TRBV7-9 and TRBJ2-7; 7 bases agree with TRBD1. CDR1 is SEHNR, CDR2 FQNEAQ, per germline (reference sequence). With 4 bases clipped from V and 2 bases from J, the junction kept 5 bases outside the gene matches. The CDR3 covers 14 residues. The CDR3 sequence: CASSYQGDPYEQYF. The CDR3 DNA follows: TGTGCCAGCAGCTACCAGGGGGATCCCTACGAGCAGTACTTC.

The chain combines TRBV9 with TRBJ1-2; the match to TRBD1 covers 10 bases. The CDR3 covers 15 residues. Germline V CDR1 and CDR2: SGDLS, YYNGEE. After removal of 3 bases from V and 6 bases from J, the junction contained 8 bases not matched to a gene. The DNA for the CDR3 is TGTGCCAGCAGCGCCCGGACAGGGGGTAAGGATGGCTACACCTTC. This encodes CASSARTGGKDGYTF.